This entry features one T cell receptor (beta chain) sequence. Its cognate antigen has yet to be identified. Per-base quality was not reported, and no clone a single base away is much larger than it. V is shortened by 6 bases, J by 1 base, and the region joining them spans 9 bases. CDR1 SGHAT and CDR2 FQNNGV were looked up in the germline V gene. Measured from the cysteine to the phenylalanine, the CDR3 is 13 residues long. Only the CDR3 part of the read is kept: 39 bases, read in frame from the first base. Using the deep immunoSEQ assay, TCR CDR3 regions were amplified from genomic DNA by multiplex PCR. For each cell subset, the extracted genomic DNA was distributed evenly across all wells of several immunoSEQ 96-well plates, and each plate served as one replicate. For sorted subsets, roughly 0.2 ug genomic DNA, equal to about 30,000 T cell genomes, was loaded into each replicate PCR. The purified libraries were quantified using a Qubit 3.0 fluorometer, sized with a Bioanalyzer 2100, and then quantified again using the KAPA Library Quantification kit. A separate single-read 150-cycle Illumina NextSeq 550 flow cell was used to sequence each immunoSEQ 96-well plate. In the source study's methods: Because only junctional sequences without quality scores were contained in the immunoSEQ output, filtering matching that applied to full-length reads could not be performed. To assign V/J genes and CDR3, sequences were annotated using PyIR, a Python wrapper for IgBLAST v1.9, with IMGT germline references. Reads with weak V/J assignments (E-value above 1e-6), missing CDR3, stop codons, out-of-frame junctions, or ambiguous translated residues were removed. A V3J clonotype was defined by an identical inferred V gene, J gene, and CDR3 amino acid sequence. To compute the percentage overlap between repertoires, the number of shared unique clonotypes was divided by the size of the smaller repertoire. Richness of each repertoire was evaluated using RTK rarefaction, the Chao1 estimator, and Recon v2.1 estimates of unobserved clonotypes. For all TCRbeta clonotypes obtained by the gDNA method from several donors, generation probabilities were computed with OLGA. Entries here come from immuneACCESS through TCRdb and include only in-frame sequences with V and J called. Some clones fail to appear in such tables; in the studies checked, an unresolved V gene covers under half of the shortfall, and the cause of the remainder is unknown. For V, J and clone size, that table is used; D and trimming come from the DNA. This sample holds 1,100,000 or so clones; about 84% were observed only once. In total, the top ten clones hold approximately 0.5% of the sample.

This sample is drawn from a study of shared clonotypes between healthy human individuals (dated by TCRdb to about 2020). Some background on the complete study: The cohort included three men and a couple of women between 18 and 49 years of age. For each donor, CD4 naive and CD4 memory were each given three plates, CD8 naive was given two plates, and CD8 memory was given one plate. To estimate repertoire size and how much clonotype sharing occurs between individuals, the study deeply sequenced the blood TCR repertoires of five healthy adults. To increase sequencing depth and limit assay-specific biases, different laboratories used diverse techniques to prepare libraries and sequence TCR repertoires. Per donor, leukapheresis produced somewhere between about 0.9 and 9.5 billion PBMCs.

Donors were healthy HIV-negative adults with no recently reported acute infections or vaccinations. Every donor was a Caucasian adult living in Nashville, Tennessee, USA. CD4+ T cells were enriched by magnetic negative selection, after which naive cells were positively selected on CD45RA and the negative fraction was taken as the memory subset. After blood collection by leukapheresis, PBMCs were isolated using Ficoll-Histopaque density gradient centrifugation and then cryopreserved in the vapor phase of liquid nitrogen. Purity and quantity of every magnetically sorted T cell population were checked by analytical flow cytometry. Each sorted fraction had its genomic DNA isolated and then quantified by UV absorbance on a Nanodrop 2000c. Paper-wide results and their limitations: Sharing across a few donors was observed for around 4.8% of naive CD4, over 3% of naive CD8, around 2.5% of memory CD4, and less than 0.45% of memory CD8 clonotypes. The small number of donors limited the genetic and exposure-history diversity represented. Sampling was limited to blood, and TCR repertoires in tissue likely differ from TCR repertoires in blood. Estimated clonotype richness was generally larger for naive than for memory subsets. Compared with non-shared clonotypes, the clonotypes found in all four sorted-subset donors had higher generation probabilities. Pairwise subsampling indicated that sequencing depth was expected to affect the degree of clonotype sharing among donors. Rarefaction of sorted-subset datasets indicated incomplete sequencing despite the large sequencing depth.

The rearrangement joined TRBV11-2 to TRBJ1-1, with a weak D call of TRBD1 (6 bases match). This clonotype was sampled from a man aged 18 to 29 in good health. Some clones in this sample may be carry-over from other donors' samples. The material sequenced was memory CD4+ T cells from PBMCs. The meaning of the sample's cell subset or site label: CD45RA-negative fraction. The CDR3 region has the sequence CASRLGQNTEAFF. The DNA is TGTGCCAGCAGGTTGGGACAGAACACTGAAGCTTTCTTT.